This T cell receptor beta chain derives from a study of blood T cell repertoires in COVID-19. Assay used: immunoSEQ multiplex PCR; TCRdb lists only in-frame clones, some missing. The table shows about 21,000 clones, with roughly 84% occurring only once. J was trimmed by 4 bases and V by 6 bases; bases with no gene match: 16. Germline V gives CDR1 MGHDK, CDR2 SYGVNS. The CDR3 length is 17 residues. V and J are TRBV25-1 and TRBJ2-5, with 8 bases matching TRBD2. Sequencing was carried out using peripheral blood. The receptor's source is a man aged 35 to 55 with acute or convalescent COVID-19. In DNA, the CDR3 is TGTGCCAGCAGCCGGGGGGGGTATGGGTCGTTGCTAGAGACCCAGTACTTC. It encodes CASSRGGYGSLLETQYF.